These 19 T cell receptor beta chains came from one sample sequenced in a study of identical twins (dated by TCRdb to the mid-2010s). Library preparation was by 5' RACE. Data came from an Illumina HiSeq 2000. In-frame beta chains were kept once TCRdb had trimmed the public reads at Q25 with fastp and called clones with MiXCR. Each entry merges the rows of one CDR3 protein and shows their most common DNA and genes. The sample profile shows approximately 220,000 distinct CDR3 sequences; about a tenth of them were found once. The biggest ten clones account for over 4.5% of the sample. Sequencing used memory (CD45RO+) T cells sorted from blood. The cell subset or site label for this specimen denotes: CD45RO+ enriched T cells. Every receptor here comes from a young woman in good health.

This sequence joins TRBV27 and TRBJ2-5, with 7 bases that match TRBD2. The germline CDR1 and CDR2 sequences are MNHEY and SMNVEV (reference sequence). The ends lost 3 bases at V and 4 bases at J; junction bases unmatched: 5. The length of the CDR3 is 14 residues. The CDR3 spells CASSFRRERETQYF. CDR3 nucleotide sequence: TGTGCCAGCAGTTTTAGGCGGGAGAGAGAGACCCAGTACTTC.

The chain links TRBV7-9 to TRBJ2-7, with D perhaps TRBD1 (5 bases). Germline assignment: CDR1 SEHNR and CDR2 FQNEAQ (reference sequence). V was cut by 5 bases and J by 1 base, with 12 bases left in between. This CDR3 has 14 amino acids. DNA of the CDR3: TGTGCCAGCAGCAAGGGGATTGGGTCCTACGAGCAGTACTTC. This translates into CASSKGIGSYEQYF.

The chain links TRBV2 to TRBJ2-5; 10 nucleotides match TRBD2. J was trimmed by 5 bases and V by 6 bases; bases with no gene match: 9. The length of the CDR3 is 15 residues. Germline CDR1 is SNHLY and CDR2 is FYNNEI. The CDR3 sequence: CASSPAGGPGETQYF. CDR3 nucleotide sequence: TGTGCCAGCAGCCCAGCGGGGGGGCCCGGGGAGACCCAGTACTTC.

This clonotype came up many times. The chain has TRBV6-6 and TRBJ1-5; D may be TRBD1 (5 bases). The CDR3 sequence is 13 residues long. Trimming cost V 5 bases and J 7 bases, with 12 bases left between them. From germline, CDR1 is MNHNY and CDR2 SVGAGI (reference sequence). The CDR3 protein is CASSTGERQPQHF. In DNA form, the CDR3 reads TGTGCCAGCAGTACGGGGGAACGGCAGCCCCAGCATTTT.

The chain links TRBV21-1 to TRBJ2-2; the D call in the table, TRBD2, was not verified against the DNA. TRBV21-1 is reported as a pseudogene. The CDR3 sequence is 20 residues long. The CDR3 region is CASSILRRFSVNRGTGELFF. CDR3 in DNA: TGTGCCAGCAGCATACTACGACGGTTTAGCGTAAACCGCGGCACCGGGGAGCTGTTTTTT.

This clonotype was counted many times. The chain joins TRBV20-1 to TRBJ1-2, with 7 bases matching TRBD1. This CDR3 is built from 12 residues. Losses at the gene ends were 6 bases for V and 3 bases for J; bases not matched to a gene: 4. CDR1 and CDR2 (germline): DFQATT, SNEGSKA (reference sequence). The CDR3 bases are TGCAGTGCAACGGGACAGTACTATGGCTACACCTTC. Its translation is CSATGQYYGYTF.

The genes are TRBV5-6 and TRBJ1-1; D perhaps matches TRBD1 (6 bases). The CDR3 is 13 amino acids. V was shortened by 0 bases and J by 8 bases, with 11 bases between the two germline ends. The germline CDR1 and CDR2 sequences are SGHDT and YYEEEE. CDR3: CASSLVGGGEAFF. The CDR3 DNA reads TGTGCCAGCAGCTTGGTGGGGGGCGGGGAAGCTTTCTTT.

The chain uses TRBV7-2 and TRBJ1-2; no firm D call. Deletions cut 3 bases from V and 1 base from J, with 12 bases between. In germline, CDR1 is SGHTA, CDR2 FQGNSA. This CDR3 contains 15 residues. The CDR3 nucleotides read TGTGCCAGCAGCTTGATAGAGCGGATTAACTATGGCTACACCTTC. Amino acid sequence: CASSLIERINYGYTF. Together with reference TRBV7-2 and TRBJ1-2, the CDR3 gives the full variable domain: GAGVSQSPSNKVTEKGKDVELRCDPISGHTALYWYRQSLGQGLEFLIYFQGNSAPDKSGLPSDRFSAERTGGSVSTLTIQRTQQEDSAVYLCASSLIERINYGYTFGSGTRLTVV.

This clonotype was seen many times. The chain employs TRBV6-1 and TRBJ1-1, with D possibly TRBD1 on 5 matching bases. Per the germline V gene, CDR1 is MNHNS and CDR2 is SASEGT. The CDR3 sequence is 15 residues long. Trimming cost V 6 bases and J 5 bases, with 19 bases left between them. In DNA, the CDR3 is TGTGCCAGCAGGGGACTGCAGGGTGGGGGGACTGAAGCTTTCTTT. This translates into CASRGLQGGGTEAFF.

This clonotype came up a few times. The CDR3, as DNA: TGCGCCAGCAGCCTCACAGGGGCGCTGGACAAAAACATTCAGTACTTC. Translating it yields CASSLTGALDKNIQYF. The chain is built from TRBV5-1 and TRBJ2-4; 7 nucleotides line up with TRBD1. There are 16 residues in the CDR3. The V and J ends lost 4 bases and 3 bases, in that order; junction bases with no gene match: 10. From germline, CDR1 is SGHRS and CDR2 YFSETQ. Full variable domain (outside the CDR3, taken from reference TRBV5-1 and TRBJ2-4): KAGVTQTPRYLIKTRGQQVTLSCSPISGHRSVSWYQQTPGQGLQFLFEYFSETQRNKGNFPGRFSGRQFSNSRSEMNVSTLELGDSALYLCASSLTGALDKNIQYFGAGTRLSVL.

This clonotype came up many times. V and J are TRBV5-1 and TRBJ2-1, with 10 bases that match TRBD2. Germline V gene data show CDR1 as SGHRS and CDR2 as YFSETQ. V lost 3 bases, J lost 1 base, and 4 bases stayed unmatched. This CDR3 comprises 16 residues. The CDR3: CASSSLAGESYNEQFF. As DNA, the CDR3 is TGCGCCAGCAGCTCCCTAGCGGGGGAGTCCTACAATGAGCAGTTCTTC.

Only a few counts were recorded for this clonotype. CDR3 in DNA: TGTGCCAGCAGCAAGTACACCGGGGAGCTGTTTTTT. This sequence encodes CASSKYTGELFF. The genes are TRBV5-4 and TRBJ2-2; D not certain. Germline CDR1 and CDR2: SGHNT and YYREEE (reference sequence). This CDR3 is built from 12 residues. Between the trimmed V and J ends, which lost 4 bases and 3 bases, there was a span of 4 bases.

This clonotype was found many times. The V call is TRBV12-3 or TRBV12-4, the J call TRBJ2-7, with TRBD1 identical over 7 bases. V gave up 6 bases and J gave up 3 bases; unmatched junction bases: 5. CDR3 length: 13 residues. As DNA, the CDR3 is TGTGCCAGCAGCCGGGACAGATACTACGAGCAGTACTTC. Translating gives CASSRDRYYEQYF.

At least ten counts were recorded for this clonotype. J is TRBJ2-5 and V is TRBV5-1; D remains unclear. This CDR3 contains 13 residues. Germline lookup yields CDR1 SGHRS and CDR2 YFSETQ. V lost 0 bases and J 3 bases, leaving 6 bases between the germline ends. The CDR3 DNA sequence: TGCGCCAGCAGCTTGGATCAAGAAGAGACCCAGTACTTC. It yields the protein CASSLDQEETQYF. The full variable domain, completed using reference TRBV5-1 and TRBJ2-5, is KAGVTQTPRYLIKTRGQQVTLSCSPISGHRSVSWYQQTPGQGLQFLFEYFSETQRNKGNFPGRFSGRQFSNSRSEMNVSTLELGDSALYLCASSLDQEETQYFGPGTRLLVL.

The chain combines TRBV28 with TRBJ2-7, with D possibly TRBD2 on 6 matching bases. V lost 2 bases to trimming and J lost 7 bases, with 18 bases between them. The CDR3 consists of 15 residues. Germline V gene data show CDR1 as MDHEN and CDR2 as SYDVKM. In DNA, the CDR3 is TGTGCCAGCAGTTTAGGGGGGACCTCTTCCCTTGAGCAGTACTTC. As protein: CASSLGGTSSLEQYF. Looking up the rest from reference TRBV28 and TRBJ2-7 gives the full variable domain: DVKVTQSSRYLVKRTGEKVFLECVQDMDHENMFWYRQDPGLGLRLIYFSYDVKMKEKGDIPEGYSVSREKKERFSLILESASTNQTSMYLCASSLGGTSSLEQYFGPGTRLTVT.

There are a few counts of this clonotype. The rearrangement joins TRBV7-9 to TRBJ1-1, with 10 nucleotides matching TRBD1. The CDR3 is 15 residues long. Germline lookup yields CDR1 SEHNR and CDR2 FQNEAQ (reference sequence). Losses at the gene ends were 3 bases for V and 9 bases for J; bases not matched to a gene: 10. CDR3 DNA sequence: TGTGCCAGCAGCTTTACCCACCGGGACAGGGGAAAAGCTTTCTTT. Amino acids: CASSFTHRDRGKAFF. Based on the CDR3 plus reference TRBV7-9 and TRBJ1-1, the full variable domain is DTGVSQNPRHKITKRGQNVTFRCDPISEHNRLYWYRQTLGQGPEFLTYFQNEAQLEKSRLLSDRFSAERPKGSFSTLEIQRTEQGDSAMYLCASSFTHRDRGKAFFGQGTRLTVV.

This clonotype appeared a few times. The chain is built from TRBV20-1 and TRBJ2-7; maybe TRBD1 (6 bases). The CDR3 has 14 residues. Germline lookup yields CDR1 DFQATT and CDR2 SNEGSKA (reference sequence). V was pared by 6 bases and J by 4 bases, with 19 bases between. CDR3 loop: CSAPGQGFLYEQYF. In nucleotides, the CDR3 is TGCAGTGCCCCCGGGCAGGGGTTTTTGTACGAGCAGTACTTC.

The chain has TRBV6-5 and TRBJ2-5, with 15 bases that match TRBD2. J was trimmed by 4 bases and V by 3 bases; bases with no gene match: 9. Germline V gives CDR1 MNHEY, CDR2 SVGAGI. The CDR3 sequence is 18 residues long. As DNA, the CDR3 is TGTGCCAGCAGTTATTGGACTAGCGGGAGGGCCGGGGGAGAGACCCAGTACTTC. Protein sequence: CASSYWTSGRAGGETQYF.

The rearrangement uses TRBV18 and TRBJ1-5, with TRBD1 matching over 10 bases. This CDR3 is built from 16 residues. Trimming removed 3 bases from V and 2 bases from J; junction bases left unmatched: 4. The germline V gene encodes CDR1 KGHSH and CDR2 LQKENI. Here the CDR3 reads CASSPGQGFRNQPQHF. In DNA, the CDR3 is TGTGCCAGCTCACCGGGACAGGGGTTTCGCAATCAGCCCCAGCATTTT.